This entry is about one T cell receptor beta chain. Its antigen remains unknown. The CDR3 runs to 16 residues. The junction had 11 bases not matched to a gene; V was cut back by 6 bases and J by 4 bases. Looked up from germline, CDR1 is SNHLY and CDR2 is FYNNEI. The data were taken from a study of cytomegalovirus exposure and HLA in healthy donors. Donors showed nominal health when sampled, although they likely had unrecorded immune exposures. It was with 60 Vbeta and 13 Jbeta primers that the PCR ran. Profiling relied on immunoSEQ multiplex PCR, and the TCRdb table lists in-frame clones only, not all of them. The table has around 92,000 clones, more than 75% seen once. Whole-study findings and limits: The study assumed roughly uniform donor sequencing depth for presence/absence analyses. Several of the most significant clusters were apparently associated with common viral pathogens in a later analysis. Per a later analysis, 18,000 or so TCR beta sequences showed association with HLA alleles at 0.05 false discovery rate.

Sequencing was carried out using PBMCs. The receptor's source is a man between 18 and 29 years old in good health and CMV-seronegative. The V call is TRBV2, the J call TRBJ2-3; 9 bases are shared with TRBD2. Here the CDR3 DNA reads TGTGCCAGCAGCGACCCGGGACTAGCTTTGTCAGATACGCAGTATTTT. As protein: CASSDPGLALSDTQYF. Full variable domain (remainder filled in from reference TRBV2 and TRBJ2-3): EPEVTQTPSHQVTQMGQEVILRCVPISNHLYFYWYRQILGQKVEFLVSFYNNEISEKSEIFDDQFSVERPDGSNFTLKIRSTKLEDSAMYFCASSDPGLALSDTQYFGPGTRLTVL.